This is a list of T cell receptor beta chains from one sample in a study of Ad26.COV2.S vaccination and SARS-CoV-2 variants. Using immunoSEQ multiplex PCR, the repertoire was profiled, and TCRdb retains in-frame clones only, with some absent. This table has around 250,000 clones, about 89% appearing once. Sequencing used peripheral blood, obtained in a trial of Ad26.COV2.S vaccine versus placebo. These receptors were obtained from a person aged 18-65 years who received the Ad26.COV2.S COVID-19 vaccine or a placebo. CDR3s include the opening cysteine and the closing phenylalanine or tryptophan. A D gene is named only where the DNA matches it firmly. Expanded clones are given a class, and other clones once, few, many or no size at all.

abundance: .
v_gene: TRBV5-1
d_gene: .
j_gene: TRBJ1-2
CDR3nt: TGCGCCAGCAGCTCCAATGAGTGGGATGGCTACACCTTC
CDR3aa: CASSSNEWDGYTF

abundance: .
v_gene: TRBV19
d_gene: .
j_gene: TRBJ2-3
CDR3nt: TGTGCCAGTAGTACGACTCGAGATACGCAGTATTTT
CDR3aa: CASSTTRDTQYF

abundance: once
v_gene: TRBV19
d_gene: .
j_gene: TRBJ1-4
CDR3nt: TGTGCCAGTAGTTCCGGCGGGTCGTCGCGGGGTGAAAAACTGTTTTTT
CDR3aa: CASSSGGSSRGEKLFF

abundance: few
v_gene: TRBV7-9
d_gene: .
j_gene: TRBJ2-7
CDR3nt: TGTGCCAGCAGCCGGGAAGGGAACTACGAGCAGTACTTC
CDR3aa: CASSREGNYEQYF

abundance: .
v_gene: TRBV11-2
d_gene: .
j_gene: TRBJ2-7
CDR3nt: TGTGCCAGCAGCTCTGGGGCCCCGGGGTTCGGCGAGCAGTACTTC
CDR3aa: CASSSGAPGFGEQYF

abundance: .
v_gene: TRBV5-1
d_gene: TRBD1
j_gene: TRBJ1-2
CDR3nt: TGCGCCAGCAGCTTGTTAGGGGACAGGGGGCAGGATGGCTACACCTTC
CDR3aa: CASSLLGDRGQDGYTF

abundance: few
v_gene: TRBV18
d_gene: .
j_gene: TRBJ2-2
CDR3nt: TGTGCCACCCGTGAGAGAGCGGCTAACACCGGGGAGCTGTTTTTT
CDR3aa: CATRERAANTGELFF

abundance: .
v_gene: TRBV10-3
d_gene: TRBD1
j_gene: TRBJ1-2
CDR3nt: TGTGCCATCAGTAGGGGACAGGCCGATGGCTACACCTTC
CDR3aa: CAISRGQADGYTF

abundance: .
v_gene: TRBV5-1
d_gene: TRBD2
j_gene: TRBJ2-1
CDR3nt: TGCGCCAGCAGACGTAGCGGGGGGGTCAACTACAATGAGCAGTTCTTC
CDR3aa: CASRRSGGVNYNEQFF

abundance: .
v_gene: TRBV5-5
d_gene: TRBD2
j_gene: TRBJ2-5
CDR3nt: TGTGCCAGCAGCTTGGACGGGGGGGAAGAGACCCAGTACTTC
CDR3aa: CASSLDGGEETQYF

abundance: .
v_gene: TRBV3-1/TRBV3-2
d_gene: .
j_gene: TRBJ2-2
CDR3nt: TGTGCCAGCAGCCAAGATCTAAGGGGGGAGCTGTTTTTT
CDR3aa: CASSQDLRGELFF

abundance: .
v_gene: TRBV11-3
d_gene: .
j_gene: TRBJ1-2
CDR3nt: TGTGCCAGCAGCCCCGGTAATTCGGCTTCTAACTATGGCTACACCTTC
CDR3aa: CASSPGNSASNYGYTF

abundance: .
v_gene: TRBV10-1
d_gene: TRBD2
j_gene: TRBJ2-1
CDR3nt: TGCGCCAGCAGTGAGTCGGGGAGGGAGAAGTTCTTC
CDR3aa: CASSESGREKFF

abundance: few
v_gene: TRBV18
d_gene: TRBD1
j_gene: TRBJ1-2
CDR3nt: TGTGCCAGCTCACTCAGGGTGACAGGGATTAACTATGGCTACACCTTC
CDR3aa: CASSLRVTGINYGYTF

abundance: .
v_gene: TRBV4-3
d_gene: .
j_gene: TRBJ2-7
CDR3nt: TGCGCCAGCAGCCAAGAAGAAAGATCCTACGAGCAGTACTTC
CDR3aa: CASSQEERSYEQYF

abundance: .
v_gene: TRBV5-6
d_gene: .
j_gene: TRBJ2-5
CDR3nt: TGTGCCAGCAGCCCCCGTCGGGGGAACCGCCCGGCCCAGTACTTC
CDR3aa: CASSPRRGNRPAQYF

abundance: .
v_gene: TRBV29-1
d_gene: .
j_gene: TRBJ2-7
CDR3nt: TGCAGCGTTGAGGGGGCCCGGGGATCGAAATCCTACGAGCAGTACTTC
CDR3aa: CSVEGARGSKSYEQYF

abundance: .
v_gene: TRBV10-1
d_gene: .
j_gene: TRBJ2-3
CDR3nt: TGCGCCAGCAGTGGTTCGAGCGACGGCAGGCGGGATACGCAGTATTTT
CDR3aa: CASSGSSDGRRDTQYF

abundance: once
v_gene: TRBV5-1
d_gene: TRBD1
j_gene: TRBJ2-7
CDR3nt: TGCGCCAGCAGCCCTTCCGGGACAGGGCCTGAGCAGTACTTC
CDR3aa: CASSPSGTGPEQYF

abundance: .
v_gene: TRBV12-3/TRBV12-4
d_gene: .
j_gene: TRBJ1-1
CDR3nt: TGTGCCAGCAGCCCGGGACAGAACACTGAAGCTTTCTTT
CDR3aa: CASSPGQNTEAFF

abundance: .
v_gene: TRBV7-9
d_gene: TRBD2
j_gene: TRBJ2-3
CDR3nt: TGTGCCAGCAGCTCGGGACTATCCCGCCGCACGGATACGCAGTATTTT
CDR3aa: CASSSGLSRRTDTQYF

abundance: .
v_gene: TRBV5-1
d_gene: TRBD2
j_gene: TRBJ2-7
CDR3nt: TGCGCCAGCAGCTTGGGATCTAGCGGGAGCTTCTACGAGCAGTACTTC
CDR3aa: CASSLGSSGSFYEQYF

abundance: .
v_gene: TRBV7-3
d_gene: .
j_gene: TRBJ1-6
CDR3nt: TGTGCCAGCAGCAGAGGGGACTATAATTCACCCCTCCACTTT
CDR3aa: CASSRGDYNSPLHF

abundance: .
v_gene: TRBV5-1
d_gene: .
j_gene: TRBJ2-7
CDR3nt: TGCGCCAGCAGGGGAGGCCCAGGACCGAACTACGAGCAGTACTTC
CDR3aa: CASRGGPGPNYEQYF

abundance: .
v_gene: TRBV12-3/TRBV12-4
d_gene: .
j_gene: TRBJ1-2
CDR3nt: TGTGCCAGCAGACCCACAGGGTTCTATGGCTACACCTTC
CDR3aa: CASRPTGFYGYTF

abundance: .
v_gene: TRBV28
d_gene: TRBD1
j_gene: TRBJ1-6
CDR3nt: TGTGCCAGCAGTCCCGGGACAGGGGCTTCACCCCTCCACTTT
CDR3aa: CASSPGTGASPLHF

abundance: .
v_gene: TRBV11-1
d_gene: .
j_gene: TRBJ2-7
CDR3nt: TGTGCCAGCAGCTTCGGGACTGCCCCCTACGAGCAGTACTTC
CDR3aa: CASSFGTAPYEQYF

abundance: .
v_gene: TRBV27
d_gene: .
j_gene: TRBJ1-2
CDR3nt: TGTGCCAGCACTACACACGGGGGGGCTAACTATGGCTACACCTTC
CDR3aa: CASTTHGGANYGYTF

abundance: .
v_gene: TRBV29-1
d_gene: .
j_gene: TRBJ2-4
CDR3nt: TGCAGCGTTGAAGGGACCGGGACAAGGGGAAACATTCAGTACTTC
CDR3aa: CSVEGTGTRGNIQYF

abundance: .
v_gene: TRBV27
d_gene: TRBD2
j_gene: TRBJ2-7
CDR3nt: TGTGCCAGCAGTTTAGATCCTAGCGGGCTAACCTACGAGCAGTACTTC
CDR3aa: CASSLDPSGLTYEQYF

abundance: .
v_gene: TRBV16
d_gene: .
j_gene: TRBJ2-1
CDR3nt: TGTGCCAGCAGCCAATCGGTTGACAGGCCACCGTTCTTC
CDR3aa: CASSQSVDRPPFF

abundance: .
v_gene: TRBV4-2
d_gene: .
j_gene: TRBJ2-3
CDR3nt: TGTGCCAGCAGCCAAGTGGGAGATACGCAGTATTTT
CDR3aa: CASSQVGDTQYF

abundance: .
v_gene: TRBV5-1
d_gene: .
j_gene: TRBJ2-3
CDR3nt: TGCGCCAGCAGCTTGGCCCCCGCTAGCACAGATACGCAGTATTTT
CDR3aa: CASSLAPASTDTQYF

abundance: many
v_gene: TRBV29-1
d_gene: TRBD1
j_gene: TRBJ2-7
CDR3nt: TGCAGCGGTATGACAGGGGGCTCCTACGAGCAGTACTTC
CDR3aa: CSGMTGGSYEQYF

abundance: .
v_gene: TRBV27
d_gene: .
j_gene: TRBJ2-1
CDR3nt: TGTGCCAGCAGTTATCCTAACTACAATGAGCAGTTCTTC
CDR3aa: CASSYPNYNEQFF

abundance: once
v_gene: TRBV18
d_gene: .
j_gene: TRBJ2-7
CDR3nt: TGTGCCAGCTCACCACCCACTGGGGGGCAATCCTACGAGCAGTACTTC
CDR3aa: CASSPPTGGQSYEQYF

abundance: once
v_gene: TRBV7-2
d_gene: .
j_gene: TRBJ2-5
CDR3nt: TGTGCCAGCAGCTCCTCCCCGACAGTTACAGAGACCCAGTACTTC
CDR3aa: CASSSSPTVTETQYF

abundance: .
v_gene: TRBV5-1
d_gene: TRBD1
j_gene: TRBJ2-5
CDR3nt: TGCGCCAGCAGCACCGATACAGGGGGCGCTGGGGAGACCCAGTACTTC
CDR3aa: CASSTDTGGAGETQYF

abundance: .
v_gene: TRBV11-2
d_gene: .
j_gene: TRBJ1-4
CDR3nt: TGTGCCAGCAGCTTAAGTATCGCTAATGAAAAACTGTTTTTT
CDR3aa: CASSLSIANEKLFF

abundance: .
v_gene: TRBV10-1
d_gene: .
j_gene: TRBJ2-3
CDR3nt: TGCGCCAGCAGTGTTAGCACAGATACGCAGTATTTT
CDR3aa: CASSVSTDTQYF

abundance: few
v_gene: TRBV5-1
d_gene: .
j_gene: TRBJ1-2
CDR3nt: TGCGCCAGCAGCTTGGCCGATTCCCCGAACTATGGCTACACCTTC
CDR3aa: CASSLADSPNYGYTF

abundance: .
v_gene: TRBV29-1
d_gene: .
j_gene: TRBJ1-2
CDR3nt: TGCAGCGTTGGACCTCGTGGACAGCCACCTAACTATGGCTACACCTTC
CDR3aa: CSVGPRGQPPNYGYTF

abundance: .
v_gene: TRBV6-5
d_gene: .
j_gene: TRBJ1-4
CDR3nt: TGTGCCAGCAGGACAGGAGAAAATGAAAAACTGTTTTTT
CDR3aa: CASRTGENEKLFF

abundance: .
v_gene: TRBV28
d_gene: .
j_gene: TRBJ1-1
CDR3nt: TGTGCCAGCAGTTTCCCAGGAGGGCCGAACACTGAAGCTTTCTTT
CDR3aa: CASSFPGGPNTEAFF

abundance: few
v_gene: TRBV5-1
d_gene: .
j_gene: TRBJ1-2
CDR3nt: TGCGCCAGCAGCTTGGCCCAGATCGGAAGGGACTATGGCTACACCTTC
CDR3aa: CASSLAQIGRDYGYTF

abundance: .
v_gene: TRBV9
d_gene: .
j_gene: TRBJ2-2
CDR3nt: TGTGCCAGCAGCGTATACCAGGACGTGGACACCGGGGAGCTGTTTTTT
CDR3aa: CASSVYQDVDTGELFF

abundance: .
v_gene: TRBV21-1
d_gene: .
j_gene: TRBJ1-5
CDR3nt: TGTGCCAGCAGCAAAGGGATCTGGGAGGAAAATCAGCCCCAGCATTTT
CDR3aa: CASSKGIWEENQPQHF

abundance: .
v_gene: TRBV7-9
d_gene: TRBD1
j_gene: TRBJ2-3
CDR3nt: TGTGCCAGCAGCCCGGGACAGGGGAGCACAGATACGCAGTATTTT
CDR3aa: CASSPGQGSTDTQYF

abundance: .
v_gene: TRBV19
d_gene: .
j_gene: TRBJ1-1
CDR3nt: TGTGCCAGTAGTATTCCCCCTAGTGCGGGGGGAAGATCTTTCTTT
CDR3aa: CASSIPPSAGGRSFF

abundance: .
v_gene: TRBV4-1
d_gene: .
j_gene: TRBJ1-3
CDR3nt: TGCGCCAGCAGCCCCCCGGGCGTCAGTCTCACCATATATTTT
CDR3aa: CASSPPGVSLTIYF

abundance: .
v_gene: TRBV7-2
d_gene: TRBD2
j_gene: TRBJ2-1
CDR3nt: TGTGCCAGCAGCTTAGCGGGGACTAGCGGTAACAATGAGCAGTTCTTC
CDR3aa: CASSLAGTSGNNEQFF

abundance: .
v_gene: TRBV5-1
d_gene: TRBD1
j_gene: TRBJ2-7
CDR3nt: TGCGCCAGCAGCTTGGATTCGGGACAGGCATCCTACGAGCAGTACTTC
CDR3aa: CASSLDSGQASYEQYF

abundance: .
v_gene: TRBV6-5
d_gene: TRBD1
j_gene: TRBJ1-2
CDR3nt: TGTGCCAGCAGACCCCGGACAGGGGCCTACTATGGCTACACCTTC
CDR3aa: CASRPRTGAYYGYTF

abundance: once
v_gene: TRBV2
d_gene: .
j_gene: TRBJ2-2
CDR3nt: TGTGCCAGCAGCGACCCCACCGGGGAGCTGTTTTTT
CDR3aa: CASSDPTGELFF

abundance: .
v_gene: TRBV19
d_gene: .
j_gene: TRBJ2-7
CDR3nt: TGTGCCAGTAGTATAGAGGCACAAGGCTACGAGCAGTACTTC
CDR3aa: CASSIEAQGYEQYF

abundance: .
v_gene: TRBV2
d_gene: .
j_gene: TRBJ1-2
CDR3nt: TGTGCCAGCGGCAGGGTGCCCAACTATGGCTACACCTTC
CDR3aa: CASGRVPNYGYTF

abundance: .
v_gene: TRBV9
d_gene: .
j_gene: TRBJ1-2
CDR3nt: TGTGCCAGCAGCGTAGTTGAGGGCTCTCCTAACTATGGCTACACCTTC
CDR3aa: CASSVVEGSPNYGYTF

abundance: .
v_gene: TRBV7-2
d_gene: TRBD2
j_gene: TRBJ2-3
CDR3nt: TGTGCGGAAAGTCCCCGGACTAGCGGGGAGGATACGCAGTATTTT
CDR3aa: CAESPRTSGEDTQYF

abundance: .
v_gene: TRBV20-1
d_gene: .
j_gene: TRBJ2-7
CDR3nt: TGCAGTGCTAGTCAGCCAGCCCGCTACGAGCAGTACTTC
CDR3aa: CSASQPARYEQYF